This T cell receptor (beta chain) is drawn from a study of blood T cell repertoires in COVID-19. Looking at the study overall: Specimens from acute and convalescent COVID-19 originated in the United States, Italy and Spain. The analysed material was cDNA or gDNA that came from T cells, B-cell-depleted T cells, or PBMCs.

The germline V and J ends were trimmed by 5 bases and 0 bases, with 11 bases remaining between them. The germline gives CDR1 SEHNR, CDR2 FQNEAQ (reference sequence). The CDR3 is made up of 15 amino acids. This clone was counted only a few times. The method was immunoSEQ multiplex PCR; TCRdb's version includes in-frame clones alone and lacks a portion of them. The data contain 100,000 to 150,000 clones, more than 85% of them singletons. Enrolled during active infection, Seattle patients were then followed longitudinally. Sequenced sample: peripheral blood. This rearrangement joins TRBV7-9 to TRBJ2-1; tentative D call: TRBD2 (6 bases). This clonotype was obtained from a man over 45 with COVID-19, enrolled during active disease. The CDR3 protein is CASSRDSSSYNEQFF. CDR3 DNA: TGTGCCAGCAGCCGGGACTCTAGCTCCTACAATGAGCAGTTCTTC.